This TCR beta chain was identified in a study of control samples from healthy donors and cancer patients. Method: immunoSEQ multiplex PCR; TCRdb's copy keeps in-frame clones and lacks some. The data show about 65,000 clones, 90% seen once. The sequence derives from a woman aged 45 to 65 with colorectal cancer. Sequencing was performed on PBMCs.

CDR3 sequence reads: CAISDSGEQGVLDEQFF. CDR3 DNA sequence: TGTGCCATCAGTGATTCGGGGGAACAGGGGGTACTAGATGAGCAGTTCTTC. The chain uses TRBV10-3 and TRBJ2-1; TRBD1 agrees at 8 bases. CDR1 and CDR2 from the germline V gene are ENHRY and SYGVKD. The junction had 15 bases not matched to a gene; V was cut back by 3 bases and J by 8 bases. There are 17 residues in the CDR3.